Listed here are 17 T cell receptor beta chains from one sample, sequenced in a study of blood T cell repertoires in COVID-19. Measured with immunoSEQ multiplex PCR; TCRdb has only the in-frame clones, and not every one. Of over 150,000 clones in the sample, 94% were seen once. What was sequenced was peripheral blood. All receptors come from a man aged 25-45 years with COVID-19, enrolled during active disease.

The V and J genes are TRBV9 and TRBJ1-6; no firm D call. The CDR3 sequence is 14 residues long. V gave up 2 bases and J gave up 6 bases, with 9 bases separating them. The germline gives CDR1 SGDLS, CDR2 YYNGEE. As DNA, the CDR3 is TGTGCCAGCAGCGTTCGAACGGGTAATTCACCCCTCCACTTT. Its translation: CASSVRTGNSPLHF.

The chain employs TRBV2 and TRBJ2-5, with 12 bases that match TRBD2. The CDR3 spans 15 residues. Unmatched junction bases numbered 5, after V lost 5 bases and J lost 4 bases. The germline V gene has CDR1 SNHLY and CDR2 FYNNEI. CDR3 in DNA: TGTGCCAGCAGTACTAGCGGGGGGTTTGGAGAGACCCAGTACTTC. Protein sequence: CASSTSGGFGETQYF.

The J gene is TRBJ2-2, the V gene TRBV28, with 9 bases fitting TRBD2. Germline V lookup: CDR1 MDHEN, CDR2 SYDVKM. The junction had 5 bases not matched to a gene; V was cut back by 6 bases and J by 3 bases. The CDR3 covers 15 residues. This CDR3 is CASSAGGRYTGELFF. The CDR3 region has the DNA TGTGCCAGCAGCGCGGGGGGGCGATACACCGGGGAGCTGTTTTTT. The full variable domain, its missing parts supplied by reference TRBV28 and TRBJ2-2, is DVKVTQSSRYLVKRTGEKVFLECVQDMDHENMFWYRQDPGLGLRLIYFSYDVKMKEKGDIPEGYSVSREKKERFSLILESASTNQTSMYLCASSAGGRYTGELFFGEGSRLTVL.

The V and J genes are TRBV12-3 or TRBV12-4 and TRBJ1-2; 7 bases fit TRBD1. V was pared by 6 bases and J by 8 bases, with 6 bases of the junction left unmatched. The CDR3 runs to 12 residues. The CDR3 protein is CASSQEQGGYTF. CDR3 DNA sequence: TGTGCCAGCAGCCAGGAACAGGGGGGCTACACCTTC.

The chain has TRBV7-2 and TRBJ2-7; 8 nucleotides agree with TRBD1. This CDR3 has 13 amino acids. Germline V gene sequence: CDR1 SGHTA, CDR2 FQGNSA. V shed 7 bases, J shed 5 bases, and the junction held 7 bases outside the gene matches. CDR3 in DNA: TGTGCCAGCAAACGGACAGGGACCCACGAGCAGTACTTC. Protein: CASKRTGTHEQYF.

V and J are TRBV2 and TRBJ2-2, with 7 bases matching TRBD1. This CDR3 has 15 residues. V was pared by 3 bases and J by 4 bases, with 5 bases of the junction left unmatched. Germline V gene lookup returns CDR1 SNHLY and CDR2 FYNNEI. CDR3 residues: CASSDLTGSTGELFF. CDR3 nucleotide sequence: TGTGCCAGCAGTGATTTGACAGGGAGCACCGGGGAGCTGTTTTTT.

CDR3 in amino acids: CASIGTGGVSTEAFF. Written as DNA, the CDR3 is TGTGCCAGTATTGGAACAGGGGGCGTTAGCACTGAAGCTTTCTTT. The chain joins TRBV19 to TRBJ1-1; 9 nucleotides match TRBD1. Germline V gene lookup returns CDR1 LNHDA and CDR2 SQIVND (reference sequence). J was trimmed by 4 bases and V by 7 bases; bases with no gene match: 10. This CDR3 has 15 residues.

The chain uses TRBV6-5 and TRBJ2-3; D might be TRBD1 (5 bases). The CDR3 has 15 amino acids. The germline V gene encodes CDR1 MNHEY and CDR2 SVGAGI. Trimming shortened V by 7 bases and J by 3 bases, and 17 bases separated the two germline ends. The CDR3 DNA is TGTGCCAGCACCCACTCGGGCAGGGTGACAGATACGCAGTATTTT. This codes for CASTHSGRVTDTQYF.

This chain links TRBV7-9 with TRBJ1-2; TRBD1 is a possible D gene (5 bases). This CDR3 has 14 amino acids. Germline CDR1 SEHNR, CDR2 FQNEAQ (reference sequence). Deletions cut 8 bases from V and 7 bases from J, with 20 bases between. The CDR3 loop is CASQGPGSVGGYTF. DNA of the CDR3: TGTGCCAGCCAGGGCCCGGGTTCAGTAGGTGGCTACACCTTC.

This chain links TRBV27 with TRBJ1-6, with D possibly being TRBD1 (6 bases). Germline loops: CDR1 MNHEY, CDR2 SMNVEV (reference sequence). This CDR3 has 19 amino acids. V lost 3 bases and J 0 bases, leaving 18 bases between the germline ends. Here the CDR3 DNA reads TGTGCCAGCAGTTTGTTCCGTCCAGGGGCAAGCTCCTATAATTCACCCCTCCACTTT. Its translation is CASSLFRPGASSYNSPLHF.

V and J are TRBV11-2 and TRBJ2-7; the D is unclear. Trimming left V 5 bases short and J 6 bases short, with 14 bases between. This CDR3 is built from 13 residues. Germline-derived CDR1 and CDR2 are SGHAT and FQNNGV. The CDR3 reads CASSPPSVSEQYF. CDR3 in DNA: TGTGCCAGCAGCCCCCCCTCCGTTTCCGAGCAGTACTTC.

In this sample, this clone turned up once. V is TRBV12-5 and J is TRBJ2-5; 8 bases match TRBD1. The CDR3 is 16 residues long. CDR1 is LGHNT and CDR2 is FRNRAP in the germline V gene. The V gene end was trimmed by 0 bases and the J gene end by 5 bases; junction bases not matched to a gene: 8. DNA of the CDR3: TGTGCTAGTGGTTTGGTAGGCAGGGGGCTGACGGAGACCCAGTACTTC. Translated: CASGLVGRGLTETQYF.

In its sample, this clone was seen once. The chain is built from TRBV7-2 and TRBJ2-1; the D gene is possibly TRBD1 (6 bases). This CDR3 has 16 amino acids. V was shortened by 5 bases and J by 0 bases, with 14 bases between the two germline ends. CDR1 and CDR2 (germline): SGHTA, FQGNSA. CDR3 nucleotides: TGTGCCAGCAGCACCCCCCGAGGGGGCTCCTACAATGAGCAGTTCTTC. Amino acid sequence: CASSTPRGGSYNEQFF.

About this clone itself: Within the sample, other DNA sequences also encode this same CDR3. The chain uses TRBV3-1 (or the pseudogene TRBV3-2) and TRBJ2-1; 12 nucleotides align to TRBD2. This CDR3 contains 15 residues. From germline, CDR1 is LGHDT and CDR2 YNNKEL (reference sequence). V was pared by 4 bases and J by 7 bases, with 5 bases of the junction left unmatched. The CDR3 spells CASSLLAGGGNEQFF. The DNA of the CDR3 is TGTGCCAGCAGCCTACTAGCGGGGGGTGGGAATGAGCAGTTCTTC.

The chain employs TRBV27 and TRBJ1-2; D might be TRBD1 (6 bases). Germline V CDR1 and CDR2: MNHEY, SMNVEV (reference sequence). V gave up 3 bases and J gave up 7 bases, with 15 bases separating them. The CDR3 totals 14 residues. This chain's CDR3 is CASSFTGPRGGYTF. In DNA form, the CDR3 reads TGTGCCAGCAGTTTTACAGGGCCAAGGGGTGGCTACACCTTC.

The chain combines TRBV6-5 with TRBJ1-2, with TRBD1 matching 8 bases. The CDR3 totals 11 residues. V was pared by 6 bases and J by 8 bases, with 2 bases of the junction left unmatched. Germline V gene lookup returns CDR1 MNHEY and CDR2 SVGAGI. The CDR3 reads CASSRGQGYTF. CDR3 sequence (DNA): TGTGCCAGCAGCAGGGGGCAGGGCTACACCTTC.

The CDR3: CASARGLGGKLFF. CDR3 in DNA: TGTGCCAGCGCCCGGGGCCTAGGGGGAAAACTGTTTTTT. V and J are TRBV2 and TRBJ1-4; tentatively, D is TRBD1 (6 bases). Trimming removed 8 bases at V and 10 bases at J, with 17 bases between. The CDR3 has 13 amino acids. Germline assignment: CDR1 SNHLY and CDR2 FYNNEI.